Sequencing of this TCR beta chain was carried out in a study of shared clonotypes between healthy human individuals. Study information: Donors consisted of a couple of women and three men between 18 and 49.

Generated by immunoSEQ multiplex PCR, the TCRdb table keeps only in-frame clones and is missing some. The profile shows some 2.1 million clones, just over 90% of them singletons. Positive CCR7 selection of CD45RO-negative cells yielded the naive CD8 cells, and terminally differentiated effector memory CD45RA+ cells were excluded. Each of the donors was a healthy adult who was HIV-negative and had not had a recent acute infection or vaccination. The sample taken for sequencing was naive CD8+ T cells from PBMCs. The sequence derives from a man younger than 35 in good health. Some clones in this sample may be carry-over from other donors' samples.

In DNA form, the CDR3 reads TGTGCCAGCAGCTTCGCGCTTCCCGGGACTGAAGCTTTCTTT. Its translation: CASSFALPGTEAFF. The chain joins TRBV5-6 to TRBJ1-1, with D unclear. V gave up 2 bases and J gave up 5 bases, with 13 bases separating them. The V gene's germline CDR1 is SGHDT and CDR2 YYEEEE. The CDR3 consists of 14 residues.